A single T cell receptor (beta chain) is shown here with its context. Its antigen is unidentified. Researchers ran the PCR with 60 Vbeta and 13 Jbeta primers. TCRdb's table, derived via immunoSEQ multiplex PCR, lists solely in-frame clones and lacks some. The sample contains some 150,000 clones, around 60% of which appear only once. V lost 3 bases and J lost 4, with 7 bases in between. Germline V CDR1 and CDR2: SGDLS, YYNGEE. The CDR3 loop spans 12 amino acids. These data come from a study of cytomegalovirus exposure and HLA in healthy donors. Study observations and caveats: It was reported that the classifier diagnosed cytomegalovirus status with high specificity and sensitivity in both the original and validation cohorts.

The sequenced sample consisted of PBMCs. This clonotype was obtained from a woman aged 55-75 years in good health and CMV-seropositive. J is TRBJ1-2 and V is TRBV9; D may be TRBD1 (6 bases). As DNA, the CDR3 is TGTGCCAGCAGCGCGACAGGCTATGGCTACACCTTC. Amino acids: CASSATGYGYTF.